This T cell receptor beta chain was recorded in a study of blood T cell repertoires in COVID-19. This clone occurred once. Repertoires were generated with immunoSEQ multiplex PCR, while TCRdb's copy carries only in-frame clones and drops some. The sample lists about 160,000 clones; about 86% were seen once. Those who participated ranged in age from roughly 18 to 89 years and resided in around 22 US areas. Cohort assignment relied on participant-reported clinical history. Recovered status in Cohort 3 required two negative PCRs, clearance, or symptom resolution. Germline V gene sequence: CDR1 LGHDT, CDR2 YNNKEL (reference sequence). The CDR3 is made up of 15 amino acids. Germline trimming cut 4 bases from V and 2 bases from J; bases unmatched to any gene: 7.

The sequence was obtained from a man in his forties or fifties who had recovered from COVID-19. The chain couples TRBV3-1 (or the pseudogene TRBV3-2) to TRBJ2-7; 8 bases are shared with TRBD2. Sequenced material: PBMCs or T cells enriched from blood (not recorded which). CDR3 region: CASSPAAGGTYEQYF. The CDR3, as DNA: TGTGCCAGCAGCCCCGCCGCGGGGGGTACCTACGAGCAGTACTTC.